This T cell receptor (beta chain) was captured by sequencing in a study of blood T cells in healthy people across ages. A second PCR, run for roughly 7 to 11 cycles, used a sample-barcoded 5' primer plus a J-beta primer mix. TCRdb analysed the 5' RACE reads with MiXCR anew, one entry per CDR3 protein. The table shows around 1.5 million distinct CDR3 sequences, with almost 35% occurring only once. Study-level results: More naive CD4+ cells and higher diversity marked long-lived donors relative to aged donors.

In its sample, this clonotype was seen many times. The target antigen is unknown. The CDR3 is 17 residues long. Germline V lookup: CDR1 SQVTM, CDR2 ANQGSEA. Trimming pared 3 bases from V and 7 bases from J, leaving 28 bases between. The source is a woman under 40 in good health. Sequenced sample: blood. The chain couples TRBV29-1 to TRBJ2-7; D gene ambiguous. The chain's CDR3 is CSVDWTAVPSTRVEQYF. DNA of the CDR3: TGCAGCGTTGACTGGACCGCGGTCCCCTCCACAAGGGTGGAGCAGTACTTC.